Sequencing of this T cell receptor (beta chain) was carried out in a study of blood T cells in healthy people across ages. Across the whole study: Using template switching, researchers captured about one barcoded beta molecule for each two T cells. The study's findings and limits: More naive CD4+ cells and higher diversity marked long-lived donors relative to aged donors.

With regard to this clonotype: The target antigen is unknown.

The germline gives CDR1 LGHDT, CDR2 YNNKEL (reference sequence). V lost 6 bases and J lost 8, with 18 bases in between. The CDR3 extends over 14 amino acids. Through a sample-barcoded 5' primer and a J-beta primer mix, a second PCR was run for roughly 6 to 12 cycles. One entry per CDR3 protein results from TCRdb running MiXCR on the 5' RACE reads. The data show 1.5 million to 2 million distinct CDR3 sequences, with 28% seen just once and around 7.7% held by the top ten. Healthy Caucasian individuals from Russia aged roughly 6 to 100 served as donors. This clonotype was sampled from a young woman in good health. The sequencing input was blood. V gene TRBV3-1 combines with J gene TRBJ2-3, with D perhaps matching TRBD2 (5 bases). CDR3 DNA: TGTGCCAGCAGACGTTCTAGTCATGGAGGTACGCAGTATTTT. Translating it yields CASRRSSHGGTQYF.